This T cell receptor beta chain stems from a study of Ad26.COV2.S vaccination and SARS-CoV-2 variants. Overall study: Participants got Ad26.COV2.S intramuscularly, once or twice 56 days apart. Study-level findings and limits: Comparable non-spike TCR breadth was observed in vaccine and placebo recipients.

This sample's treatment: around 19 received Ad26.COV2.S at low or high dose, single or two shots; a few received placebo; per-sample allocation not given. The samples were gathered on day 63 after the first injection of vaccine or placebo. As regards this clone: Its cognate antigen is unknown.

The method was immunoSEQ multiplex PCR; TCRdb's version includes in-frame clones alone and lacks a portion of them. The sample gives hundreds of thousands of clones, around 90% of which show up once; more than 10% is in the top ten. V shed 3 bases and J shed 0 bases, with 9 bases lying between them. Germline loops: CDR1 LNHDA, CDR2 SQIVND (reference sequence). The CDR3 totals 15 residues. V and J are TRBV19 and TRBJ1-3; D unresolved. Sequencing used peripheral blood, obtained in a trial of Ad26.COV2.S vaccine versus placebo. The receptor's source is a person aged 18 to 65 who received the Ad26.COV2.S COVID-19 vaccine or a placebo. This chain's CDR3 is CASSMWKLSGNTIYF. For the CDR3, the DNA is TGTGCCAGTAGTATGTGGAAACTCTCTGGAAACACCATATATTTT.